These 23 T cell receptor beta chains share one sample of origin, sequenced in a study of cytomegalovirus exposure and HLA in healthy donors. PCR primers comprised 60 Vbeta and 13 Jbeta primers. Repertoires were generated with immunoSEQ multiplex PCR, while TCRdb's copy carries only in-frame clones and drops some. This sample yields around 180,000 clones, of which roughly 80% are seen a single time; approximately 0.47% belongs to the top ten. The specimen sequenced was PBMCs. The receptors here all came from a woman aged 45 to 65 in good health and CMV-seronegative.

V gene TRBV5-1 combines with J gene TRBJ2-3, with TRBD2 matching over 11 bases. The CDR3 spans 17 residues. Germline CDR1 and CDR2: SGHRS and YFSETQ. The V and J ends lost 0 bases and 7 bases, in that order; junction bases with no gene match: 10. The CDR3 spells CASSLDGLAGGPNTQYF. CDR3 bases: TGCGCCAGCAGCTTGGATGGGCTAGCGGGGGGTCCTAATACGCAGTATTTT.

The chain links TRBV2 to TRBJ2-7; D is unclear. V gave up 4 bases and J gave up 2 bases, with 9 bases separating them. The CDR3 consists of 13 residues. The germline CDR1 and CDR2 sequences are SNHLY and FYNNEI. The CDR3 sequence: CASSGVGAYEQYF. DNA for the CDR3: TGTGCCAGCAGTGGGGTAGGAGCCTACGAGCAGTACTTC.

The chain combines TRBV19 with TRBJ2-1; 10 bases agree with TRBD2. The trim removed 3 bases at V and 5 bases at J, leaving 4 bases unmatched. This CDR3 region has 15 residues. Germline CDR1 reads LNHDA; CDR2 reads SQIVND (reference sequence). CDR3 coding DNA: TGTGCCAGTAGTATCCTGGGACTAGCGAACAATGAGCAGTTCTTC. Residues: CASSILGLANNEQFF.

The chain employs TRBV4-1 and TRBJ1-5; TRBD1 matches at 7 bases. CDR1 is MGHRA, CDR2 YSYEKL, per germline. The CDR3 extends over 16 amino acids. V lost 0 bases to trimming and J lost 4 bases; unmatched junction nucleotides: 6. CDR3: CASSQDDPQGNQPQHF. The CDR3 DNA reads TGCGCCAGCAGCCAAGATGATCCACAGGGGAATCAGCCCCAGCATTTT.

The CDR3 coding sequence is TGTGCCAGTAGACAACGCCTCTCTGGAAACACCATATATTTT. Translated, it gives CASRQRLSGNTIYF. V and J are TRBV19 and TRBJ1-3; no definite D call. Germline-derived CDR1 and CDR2 are LNHDA and SQIVND (reference sequence). V was trimmed by 6 bases and J by 0 bases, leaving 9 bases between them. The CDR3 covers 14 residues.

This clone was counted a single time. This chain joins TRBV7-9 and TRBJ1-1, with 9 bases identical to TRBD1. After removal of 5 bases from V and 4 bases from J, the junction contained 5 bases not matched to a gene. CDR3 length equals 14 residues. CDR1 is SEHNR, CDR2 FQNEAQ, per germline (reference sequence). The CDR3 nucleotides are TGTGCCAGCAGCACAGGGGGCGTCGGCACTGAAGCTTTCTTT. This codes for CASSTGGVGTEAFF. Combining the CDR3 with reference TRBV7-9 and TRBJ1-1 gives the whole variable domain DTGVSQNPRHKITKRGQNVTFRCDPISEHNRLYWYRQTLGQGPEFLTYFQNEAQLEKSRLLSDRFSAERPKGSFSTLEIQRTEQGDSAMYLCASSTGGVGTEAFFGQGTRLTVV.

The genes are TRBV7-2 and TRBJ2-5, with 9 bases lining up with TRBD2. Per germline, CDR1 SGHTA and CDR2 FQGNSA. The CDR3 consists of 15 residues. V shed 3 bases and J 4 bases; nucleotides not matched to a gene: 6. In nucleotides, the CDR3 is TGTGCCAGCAGCTTTCAGCGGGGGGAATTAGAGACCCAGTACTTC. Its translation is CASSFQRGELETQYF.

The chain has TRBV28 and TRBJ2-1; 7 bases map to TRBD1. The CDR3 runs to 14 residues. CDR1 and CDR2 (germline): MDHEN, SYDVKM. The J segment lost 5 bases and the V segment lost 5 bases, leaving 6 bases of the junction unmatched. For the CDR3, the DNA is TGTGCCAGCAGTATAGGACAGGTCGACAATGAGCAGTTCTTC. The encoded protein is CASSIGQVDNEQFF.

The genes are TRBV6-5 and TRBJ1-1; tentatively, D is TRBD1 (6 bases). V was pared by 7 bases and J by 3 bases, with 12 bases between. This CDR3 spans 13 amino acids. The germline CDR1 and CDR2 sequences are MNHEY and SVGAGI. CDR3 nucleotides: TGTGCCAGCAACCTACAGGGTCACACTGAAGCTTTCTTT. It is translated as CASNLQGHTEAFF.

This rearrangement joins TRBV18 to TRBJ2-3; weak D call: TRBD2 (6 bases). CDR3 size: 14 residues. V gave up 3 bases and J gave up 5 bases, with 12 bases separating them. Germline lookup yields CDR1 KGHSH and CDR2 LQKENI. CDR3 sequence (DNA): TGTGCCAGCTCACCGGTGCCCGGGGGAGATACGCAGTATTTT. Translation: CASSPVPGGDTQYF.

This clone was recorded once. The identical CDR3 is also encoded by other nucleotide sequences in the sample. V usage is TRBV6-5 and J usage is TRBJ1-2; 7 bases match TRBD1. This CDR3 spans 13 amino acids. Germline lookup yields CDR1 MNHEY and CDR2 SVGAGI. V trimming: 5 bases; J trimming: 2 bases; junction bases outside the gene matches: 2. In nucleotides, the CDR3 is TGTGCCAGCAGTCGACAGGGCAACTATGGCTACACCTTC. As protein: CASSRQGNYGYTF.

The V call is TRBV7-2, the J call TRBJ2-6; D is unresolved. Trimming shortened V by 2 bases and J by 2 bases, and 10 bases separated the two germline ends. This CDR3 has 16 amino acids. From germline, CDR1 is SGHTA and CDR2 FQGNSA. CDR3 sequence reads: CASSLYGRAGANVLTF. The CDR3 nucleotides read TGTGCCAGCAGCTTATACGGCCGGGCTGGGGCCAACGTCCTGACTTTC. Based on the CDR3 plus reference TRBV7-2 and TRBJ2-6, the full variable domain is GAGVSQSPSNKVTEKGKDVELRCDPISGHTALYWYRQSLGQGLEFLIYFQGNSAPDKSGLPSDRFSAERTGGSVSTLTIQRTQQEDSAVYLCASSLYGRAGANVLTFGAGSRLTVL.

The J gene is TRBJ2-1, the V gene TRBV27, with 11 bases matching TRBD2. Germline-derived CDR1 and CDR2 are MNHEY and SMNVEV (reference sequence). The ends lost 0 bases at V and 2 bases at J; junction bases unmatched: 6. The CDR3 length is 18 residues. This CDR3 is CASSLSSSGGITYNEQFF. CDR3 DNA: TGTGCCAGCAGTTTATCTTCTAGCGGGGGGATCACCTACAATGAGCAGTTCTTC.

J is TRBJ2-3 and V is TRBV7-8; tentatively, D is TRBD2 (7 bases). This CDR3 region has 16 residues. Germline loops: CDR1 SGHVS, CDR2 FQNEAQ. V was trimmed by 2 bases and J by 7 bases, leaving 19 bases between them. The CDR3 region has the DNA TGTGCCAGCAGCTTACCGGGGGGCCTATCGCCAAATACGCAGTATTTT. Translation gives CASSLPGGLSPNTQYF.

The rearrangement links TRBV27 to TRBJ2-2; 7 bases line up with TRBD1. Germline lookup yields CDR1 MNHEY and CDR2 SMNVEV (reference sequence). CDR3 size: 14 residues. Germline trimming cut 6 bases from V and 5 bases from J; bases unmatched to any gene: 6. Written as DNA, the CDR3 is TGTGCCAGCAGCCTGGGACAGTTAACCGGGGAGCTGTTTTTT. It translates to CASSLGQLTGELFF.

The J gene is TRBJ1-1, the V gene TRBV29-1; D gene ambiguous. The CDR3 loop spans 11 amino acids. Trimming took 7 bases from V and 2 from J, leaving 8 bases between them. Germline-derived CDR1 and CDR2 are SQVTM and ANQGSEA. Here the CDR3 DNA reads TGCAGCGCTAGGTTAAACACTGAAGCTTTCTTT. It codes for CSARLNTEAFF.

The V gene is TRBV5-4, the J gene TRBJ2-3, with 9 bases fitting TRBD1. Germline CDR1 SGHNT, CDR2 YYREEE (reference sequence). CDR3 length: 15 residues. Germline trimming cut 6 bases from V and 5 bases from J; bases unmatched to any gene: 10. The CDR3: CASNPGQGTLDTQYF. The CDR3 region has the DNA TGTGCCAGCAACCCGGGACAGGGAACCCTAGATACGCAGTATTTT.

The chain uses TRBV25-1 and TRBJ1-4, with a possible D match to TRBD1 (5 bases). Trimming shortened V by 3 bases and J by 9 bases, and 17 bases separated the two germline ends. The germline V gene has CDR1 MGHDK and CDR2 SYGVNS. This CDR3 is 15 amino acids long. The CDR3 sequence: CASSDARAGDQKLFF. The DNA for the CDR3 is TGTGCCAGCAGTGACGCGAGGGCGGGGGATCAAAAACTGTTTTTT.

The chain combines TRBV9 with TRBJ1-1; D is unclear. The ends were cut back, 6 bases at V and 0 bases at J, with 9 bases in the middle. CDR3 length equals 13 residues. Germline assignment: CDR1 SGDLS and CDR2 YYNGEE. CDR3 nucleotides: TGTGCCAGCACCGATAACTTGAACACTGAAGCTTTCTTT. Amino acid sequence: CASTDNLNTEAFF.

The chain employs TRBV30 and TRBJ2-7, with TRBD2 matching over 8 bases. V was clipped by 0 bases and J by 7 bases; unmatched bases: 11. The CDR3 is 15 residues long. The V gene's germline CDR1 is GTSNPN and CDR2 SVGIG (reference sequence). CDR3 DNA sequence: TGTGCCTGGAGTGTGATGCAGGCGGGAGGAAGTGAGCAGTACTTC. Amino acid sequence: CAWSVMQAGGSEQYF.

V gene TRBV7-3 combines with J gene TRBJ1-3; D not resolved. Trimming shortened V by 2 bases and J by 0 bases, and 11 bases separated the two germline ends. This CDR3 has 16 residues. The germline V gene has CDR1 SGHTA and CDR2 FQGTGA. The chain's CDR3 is CASSLGGSSSGNTIYF. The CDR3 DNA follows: TGTGCCAGCAGCTTAGGAGGGAGTTCCTCTGGAAACACCATATATTTT.

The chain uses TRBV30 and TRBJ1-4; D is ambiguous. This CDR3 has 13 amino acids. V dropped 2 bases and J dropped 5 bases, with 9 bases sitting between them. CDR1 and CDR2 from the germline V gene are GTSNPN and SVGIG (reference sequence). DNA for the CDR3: TGTGCCTGGAGTTTGAGGCTCAATGAAAAACTGTTTTTT. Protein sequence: CAWSLRLNEKLFF.

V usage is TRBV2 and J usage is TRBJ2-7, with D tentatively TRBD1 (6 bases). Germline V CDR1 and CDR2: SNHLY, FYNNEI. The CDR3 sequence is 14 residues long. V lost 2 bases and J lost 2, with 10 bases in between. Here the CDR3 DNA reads TGTGCCAGCAGTGAACAGGGGTCTCCCTACGAGCAGTACTTC. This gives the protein CASSEQGSPYEQYF.